The rows below give T cell receptor beta chains drawn from one sample of a study of cytomegalovirus exposure and HLA in healthy donors. The protocol was immunoSEQ multiplex PCR, while the TCRdb copy is restricted to in-frame clones and leaves out a portion. The sample has some 160,000 clones; around 79% are singletons. Input material: PBMCs. These TCRs come from a woman aged 45-65 years in good health and CMV-seronegative. Each CDR3 is given with its conserved first and last residue. D genes are given only for firm matches. Clone size, where shown, is once, few, many, or a class for clones that have expanded.

TRBD2,16,TRBJ2-2,TRBV5-1,NA,TGCGCCAGCCGGCCCCCTACTAGCGGGGGGACCGGGGAGCTGTTTTTT,CASRPPTSGGTGELFF
NA,15,TRBJ1-4,TRBV4-3,NA,TGCGCCAGCAGCCAAGGGAGCTCAACTAATGAAAAACTGTTTTTT,CASSQGSSTNEKLFF
NA,9,TRBJ1-1,TRBV29-1,NA,TGCAGTGCGGACAGTGAAGCTTTCTTT,CSADSEAFF
NA,15,TRBJ2-1,TRBV5-4,NA,TGTGCCAGCAGCCGAGACACGAGGGAAAAGGGAGAGCAGTTCTTC,CASSRDTREKGEQFF
TRBD1,15,TRBJ1-4,TRBV5-6,once,TGTGCCAGCAGCTTGGAGGAGGGGGCTCGGGAAAAACTGTTTTTT,CASSLEEGAREKLFF
TRBD2,16,TRBJ2-7,TRBV7-9,NA,TGTGCCAGCAGCTTAGGGGGCGGGGGGCGCCCCTACGAGCAGTACTTC,CASSLGGGGRPYEQYF
NA,12,TRBJ1-5,TRBV28,NA,TGTGCCAGCAGTTACGGGGATCAGCCCCAGCATTTT,CASSYGDQPQHF
TRBD1,17,TRBJ2-3,TRBV5-4,NA,TGTGCCAGCAGCACCGCTCCGGGACAGGGCAACACAGATACGCAGTATTTT,CASSTAPGQGNTDTQYF
NA,15,TRBJ1-6,TRBV5-1,NA,TGCGCCAGCAGCTTGGATGGCATGAATAATTCACCCCTCCACTTT,CASSLDGMNNSPLHF
NA,14,TRBJ2-7,TRBV28,NA,TGTGCCAGCAGTTTAGGGAGCGTCTCCTACGAGCAGTACTTC,CASSLGSVSYEQYF
NA,12,TRBJ2-3,TRBV14,NA,TGTGCCAGCAGCCAATACTCGGGTACGCAGTATTTT,CASSQYSGTQYF
NA,15,TRBJ2-7,TRBV18,NA,TGTGCCAGCTCACCCTCGCGGAGGGCCGTTTCCGAGCAGTACTTC,CASSPSRRAVSEQYF
NA,16,TRBJ1-6,TRBV7-9,NA,TGTGCCAGCAGCTTAGTGGTGTCGTCTATAATTTCACCCCTCCACTTT,CASSLVVSSIISPLHF
NA,12,TRBJ2-7,TRBV5-8,NA,TGTGCCAGCACCTTGTCGGAGGGGGAGCAGTACTTC,CASTLSEGEQYF
NA,14,TRBJ1-3,TRBV28,once,TGTGCCAGCAGTTTCGCCGGGACAACAAACACCATATATTTT,CASSFAGTTNTIYF
TRBD2,15,TRBJ2-4,TRBV9,NA,TGTGCCAGCAGCGATACTAGCGGGAGTCAGGACATTCAGTACTTC,CASSDTSGSQDIQYF
TRBD2,16,TRBJ2-7,TRBV7-2,NA,TGTGCCAGCACCGATGGTATGCTAGCGGGGGATAGGGAGCAGTACTTC,CASTDGMLAGDREQYF
NA,15,TRBJ1-3,TRBV5-1,NA,TGCGCCAGCAGCTTGGTTAGCTCTGTTGGAAACACCATATATTTT,CASSLVSSVGNTIYF
NA,14,TRBJ2-7,TRBV19,NA,TGTGCCAGTAGTATGGGCAGGGGAGTCTACGAGCAGTACTTC,CASSMGRGVYEQYF
TRBD1,16,TRBJ2-7,TRBV5-1,NA,TGCGCCAGCAGCTTGGCCGCGACAGGGGGCAGGTACGAGCAGTACTTC,CASSLAATGGRYEQYF
TRBD2,15,TRBJ2-7,TRBV5-4,NA,TGTGCCAGCAGCGGAGCCGGCGGGGGGGCTCAAGAGCAGTACTTC,CASSGAGGGAQEQYF
NA,16,TRBJ1-1,TRBV7-9,NA,TGTGCCAGCAGCGTGGGGGTCTTTGAGGGGGACACTGAAGCTTTCTTT,CASSVGVFEGDTEAFF
NA,12,TRBJ1-6,TRBV10-3,NA,TGTGCCATCAGTGAGCCTCGGAGTCACCTCCACTTT,CAISEPRSHLHF
TRBD1,17,TRBJ1-5,TRBV28,NA,TGTGCCAGCAGTTTTTTCACTGGACAGGGGGGCAATCAGCCCCAGCATTTT,CASSFFTGQGGNQPQHF
NA,15,TRBJ1-3,TRBV28,NA,TGTGCCAGCATACAGGGAGACCTCTCTGGAAACACCATATATTTT,CASIQGDLSGNTIYF
NA,13,TRBJ2-7,TRBV9,NA,TGTGCCAGCAGCCAGGGGGGTAACGACGAGCAGTACTTC,CASSQGGNDEQYF
NA,13,TRBJ1-2,TRBV12-5,once,TGTGCTAGTGCCCTTACTGATAACTATGGCTACACCTTC,CASALTDNYGYTF
NA,14,TRBJ1-2,TRBV29-1,NA,TGCAGCGTTGAAGGGACAGTTCGAGGCTATGGCTACACCTTC,CSVEGTVRGYGYTF
TRBD1,14,TRBJ2-7,TRBV6-4,NA,TGTGCCAGCAGCCTATCACAGGGGGACTACGAGCAGTACTTC,CASSLSQGDYEQYF
TRBD2,14,TRBJ2-7,TRBV5-4,NA,TGTGCCAGCAGCATGACTAGCGGGAGGACCGAGCAGTACTTC,CASSMTSGRTEQYF
NA,16,TRBJ1-3,TRBV2,NA,TGTGCCAGCAGGCCGGACACCTTCCTCTCTGGAAACACCATATATTTT,CASRPDTFLSGNTIYF